A selection of T cell receptor beta chains follows, all from one sample in a study of T cell changes during pregnancy in multiple sclerosis. The method was immunoSEQ multiplex PCR; TCRdb's version includes in-frame clones alone and lacks a portion of them. The table includes under 80,000 clones, approximately 90% detected once. Material: CD4+ T cells from peripheral blood mononuclear cells, obtained in the second trimester of pregnancy. Receptor source: a female donor with multiple sclerosis, enrolled in a pregnancy study. CDR3s include the opening cysteine and the closing phenylalanine or tryptophan. Part of the rows lack a size; the others show once, few, many or a class for expanded clones.

CDR3,size,V
CASSYGAGVIQETQYF,once,TRBV6-5
CASSWTSGYNEQFF,-,TRBV6-6
CASSSRLASSSTDTQYF,-,TRBV28
CASSLGVNSPLHF,-,TRBV6-5
CASSLIGREDGYTF,-,TRBV5-4
CASSFLDSTVYYEQYF,once,TRBV5-1
CASSKGGTSGGALETQYF,once,TRBV11-2
CASSFLRGSTDTQYF,-,TRBV7-2
CATSITGQTLLSNIQYF,-,TRBV15
CAWRLAGSYEQYF,-,TRBV30
CASSATSRQETQYF,-,TRBV6-5
CASSLSSGNTIYF,-,TRBV19
CASRITITDNEQYF,-,TRBV5-4
CASGYGTTYYEQYF,-,TRBV27
CASSQRGGPYGYTF,once,TRBV13
CASSLTSGAGTDTQYF,-,TRBV5-1
CASSRGQVGEQYF,-,TRBV19
CASSTSGTGYVNEQFF,-,TRBV2
CSVEGIKGTSDTQYF,-,TRBV29-1
CASSAWTGVNSPLHF,-,TRBV27
CASSGSGKAGYEQYF,-,TRBV5-4
CASSLGGTGSQETQYF,-,TRBV5-1
CSVAPGAGGETQYF,-,TRBV29-1
CASSITGLKNTGELFF,-,TRBV19
CASSTWLGGRVLGANVLTF,-,TRBV5-6
CASRNRGSGANVLTF,-,TRBV19
CASSQWPTGSNSPLHF,-,TRBV7-3
CASSQAGSGKDNEQFF,-,TRBV4-1
CASSFNELLTYEQYF,-,TRBV28
CASSLWGTSGANVLTF,-,TRBV11-2
CASRPSGANVLTF,-,TRBV6-5
CASGRGNEKLFF,once,TRBV7-8
CASSHGGLGGYTF,-,TRBV5-6
CASYGQGFANTEAFF,-,TRBV18
CAWKDLQKYEQYF,once,TRBV30
CASTQALTGRTGELFF,-,TRBV28
CSSRGDSYEQYF,-,TRBV29-1
CAWSVPGGKSYTF,-,TRBV30
CASRQRGGVSGNTIYF,-,TRBV27
CASRGDSSRRSSYEQYF,once,TRBV2
CASSSDRNTEAFF,once,TRBV2
CASSYLLAGVSDTQYF,-,TRBV27
CASSSPPGTVNEKLFF,few,TRBV7-2
CASSSYRQGGSQAFF,-,TRBV7-8
CASSSSKQLLKGLEAQYF,-,TRBV5-1
CSVEPGQGPLGYTF,-,TRBV29-1
CASSPIAGTQYF,-,TRBV7-6
CASSMGQVTDTQYF,-,TRBV19
CASSKPGTEQETQYF,-,TRBV6-5
CASSWSGDRVNYGYTF,-,TRBV5-5
CASTLAGSTGELFF,-,TRBV10-2
CASSLDWWDRSGETQYF,-,TRBV7-9
CASSKANSGTSGSTDTQYF,-,TRBV7-3